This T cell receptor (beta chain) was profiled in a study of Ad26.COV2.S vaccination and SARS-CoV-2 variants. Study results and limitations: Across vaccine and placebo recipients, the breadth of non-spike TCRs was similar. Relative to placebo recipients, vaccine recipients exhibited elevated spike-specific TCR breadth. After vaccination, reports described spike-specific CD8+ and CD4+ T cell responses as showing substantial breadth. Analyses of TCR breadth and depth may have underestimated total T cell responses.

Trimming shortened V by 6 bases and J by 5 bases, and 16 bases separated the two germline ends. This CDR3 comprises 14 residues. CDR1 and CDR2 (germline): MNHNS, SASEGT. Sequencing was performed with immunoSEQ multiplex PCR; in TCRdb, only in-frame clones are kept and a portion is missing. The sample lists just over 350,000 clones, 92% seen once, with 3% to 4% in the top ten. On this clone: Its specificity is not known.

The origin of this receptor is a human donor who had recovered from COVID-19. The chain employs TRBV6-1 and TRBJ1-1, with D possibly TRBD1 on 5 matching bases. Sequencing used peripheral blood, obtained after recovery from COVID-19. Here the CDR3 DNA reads TGTGCCAGCAGCGGAGCAGGGACGGGGACTGAAGCTTTCTTT. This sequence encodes CASSGAGTGTEAFF.